Below are 8 T cell receptor beta chains sequenced from a single sample in a study of siplizumab effects on memory and regulatory T cells. Sequenced by immunoSEQ multiplex PCR; TCRdb stores in-frame clones only, minus some. Seen here are about 110,000 clones, roughly 92% observed once, and the top ten hold 1.3%. What was sequenced was CD4+ T cells sorted from blood. The receptor set was obtained from a human donor in good health.

The V and J genes are TRBV18 and TRBJ1-5; TRBD1 aligns across 9 bases. Germline V gives CDR1 KGHSH, CDR2 LQKENI. The CDR3 has 15 amino acids. Trimming cost V 5 bases and J 3 bases; bases outside gene matches: 5. The CDR3 loop reads CASSMDRGTNQPQHF. As DNA, the CDR3 is TGTGCCAGCTCAATGGACAGGGGCACCAATCAGCCCCAGCATTTT.

The gene calls are TRBV30 and TRBJ1-2; the match to TRBD1 covers 8 bases. The CDR3 covers 14 residues. Trimming at V came to 0 bases and at J to 8 bases, leaving 8 bases not matched to a gene. Germline V gives CDR1 GTSNPN, CDR2 SVGIG (reference sequence). This CDR3 is CAWSVRQGAGGYTF. In nucleotides, the CDR3 is TGTGCCTGGAGTGTTCGGCAGGGGGCGGGAGGCTACACCTTC.

The chain recombines TRBV5-1 with TRBJ1-4; D might be TRBD1 (5 bases). CDR1 is SGHRS and CDR2 is YFSETQ in the germline V gene. The CDR3 loop spans 16 amino acids. V was trimmed by 2 bases and J by 0 bases, leaving 11 bases between them. CDR3 sequence (DNA): TGCGCCAGCAGCTTAGTGGGGGGTTCAACTAATGAAAAACTGTTTTTT. Translation: CASSLVGGSTNEKLFF.

The chain links TRBV14 to TRBJ1-5; 9 bases line up with TRBD1. After removal of 4 bases from V and 6 bases from J, the junction contained 7 bases not matched to a gene. CDR1 and CDR2 from the germline V gene are SGHDN and FVKESK. This CDR3 is 15 amino acids long. CDR3 sequence (DNA): TGTGCCAGCAGCCCTATGGGACAGGGAACTCAGCCCCAGCATTTT. This encodes CASSPMGQGTQPQHF.

V gene TRBV7-2 combines with J gene TRBJ2-5, with D unresolved. Looked up from germline, CDR1 is SGHTA and CDR2 is FQGNSA. CDR3 length equals 11 residues. V lost 7 bases and J lost 2, with 5 bases in between. The CDR3 DNA is TGTGCCAGCAAGGCTCAAGAGACCCAGTACTTC. Its translation is CASKAQETQYF.

This chain uses TRBV18 with TRBJ2-1, with 10 nucleotides matching TRBD2. Unmatched junction bases numbered 4, after V lost 0 bases and J lost 8 bases. Germline values: CDR1 KGHSH, CDR2 LQKENI. The CDR3 extends over 15 amino acids. Here the CDR3 DNA reads TGTGCCAGCTCACCACCAAGCGGGAGGGGGGATGAGCAGTTCTTC. Its translation: CASSPPSGRGDEQFF. Combining the CDR3 with reference TRBV18 and TRBJ2-1 gives the whole variable domain NAGVMQNPRHLVRRRGQEARLRCSPMKGHSHVYWYRQLPEEGLKFMVYLQKENIIDESGMPKERFSAEFPKEGPSILRIQQVVRGDSAAYFCASSPPSGRGDEQFFGPGTRLTVL.

Regarding this clone: Other DNA sequences in this specimen translate into the identical CDR3. The chain joins TRBV18 to TRBJ2-7, with 8 bases lining up with TRBD1. This CDR3 has 14 residues. The trim removed 3 bases at V and 3 bases at J, leaving 4 bases unmatched. Germline CDR1 is KGHSH and CDR2 is LQKENI. CDR3 protein: CASSPPGQGYEQYF. CDR3 nucleotide sequence: TGTGCCAGCTCACCCCCCGGACAGGGCTACGAGCAGTACTTC. Looking up the rest from reference TRBV18 and TRBJ2-7 gives the full variable domain: NAGVMQNPRHLVRRRGQEARLRCSPMKGHSHVYWYRQLPEEGLKFMVYLQKENIIDESGMPKERFSAEFPKEGPSILRIQQVVRGDSAAYFCASSPPGQGYEQYFGPGTRLTVT.

This chain uses TRBV29-1 with TRBJ2-1; 12 nucleotides line up with TRBD2. CDR1 is SQVTM, CDR2 ANQGSEA, per germline. There are 15 residues in the CDR3. V trimming: 6 bases; J trimming: 2 bases; junction bases outside the gene matches: 5. Here the CDR3 reads CSVVGLAGPYNEQFF. The CDR3 nucleotides are TGCAGCGTCGTCGGACTAGCGGGACCCTACAATGAGCAGTTCTTC.